This T cell receptor (beta chain) appears in the sequencing data of a study of T cell responses to AZD1222 COVID-19 vaccine. TCRdb's table, derived via immunoSEQ multiplex PCR, lists solely in-frame clones and lacks some. The table includes fewer than 200,000 clones, 85% to 90% detected once. This CDR3 spans 14 amino acids. Germline V CDR1 and CDR2: LGHNT, FRNRAP. The germline V and J ends were trimmed by 5 bases and 1 base, with 9 bases remaining between them. This TCR was sampled from an adult who received the MenACWY meningococcal vaccine as a control. V gene TRBV12-5 combines with J gene TRBJ1-5; D is ambiguous. This sample comprised peripheral blood, obtained 28 days after the second dose of the MenACWY control vaccine. CDR3 amino acids: CASGPDGSNQPQHF. CDR3 bases: TGTGCTAGTGGTCCGGACGGAAGCAATCAGCCCCAGCATTTT.